Listed below are T cell receptor beta chains from one sample, sequenced in a study of Ad26.COV2.S vaccination and SARS-CoV-2 variants. Clones were read by immunoSEQ multiplex PCR, and TCRdb kept only the in-frame ones, dropping some. Counted here are around 300,000 clones, 88% occurring once; the ten biggest clones make up 6.4%. This sample comprised peripheral blood, obtained in a trial of Ad26.COV2.S vaccine versus placebo. The receptors here all came from a person between 18 and 65 years old who received the Ad26.COV2.S COVID-19 vaccine or a placebo. The CDR3 runs from the conserved cysteine through the conserved F or W. The order of the fields is D gene, CDR3 length, J gene, V gene, CDR3 protein. D genes are given only for firm matches.

- | 14 | TRBJ1-5 | TRBV27 | CASSPVPSNQPQHF
TRBD1 | 18 | TRBJ1-2 | TRBV7-9 | CASSPIRSREGALDGYTF
- | 12 | TRBJ1-1 | TRBV28 | CASSWGNTEAFF
TRBD2 | 13 | TRBJ2-4 | TRBV6-1 | CASSEGGKNIQYF
- | 16 | TRBJ1-5 | TRBV30 | CAWSPSDTEFNQPQHF
- | 15 | TRBJ2-3 | TRBV28 | CASSFTPGATDTQYF
- | 20 | TRBJ1-2 | TRBV1 | CTSSQDPQAKRQGPNYGYTF
- | 15 | TRBJ1-2 | TRBV5-6 | CASSLSLTAPYGYTF
- | 13 | TRBJ2-1 | TRBV28 | CASSLGLRGEQFF
- | 16 | TRBJ2-7 | TRBV6-1 | CASSASSAWSSYEQYF
- | 13 | TRBJ1-2 | TRBV9 | CASSATGPYGYTF
- | 16 | TRBJ2-5 | TRBV5-1 | CASSLVPGSDQETQYF
TRBD1 | 15 | TRBJ1-1 | TRBV6-5 | CASSPLTGARTEAFF
TRBD1 | 13 | TRBJ1-5 | TRBV6-5 | CASRDRVFQPQHF
- | 11 | TRBJ1-2 | TRBV3-1/TRBV3-2 | CASSQSGRSTF
- | 15 | TRBJ1-2 | TRBV7-8 | CASSARTENPYGYTF
TRBD1 | 13 | TRBJ1-1 | TRBV4-2 | CASSQAPGQRAFF
- | 14 | TRBJ2-2 | TRBV9 | CASSLPGETGELFF
- | 16 | TRBJ2-2 | TRBV24-1 | CATSDPGPADTGELFF
- | 14 | TRBJ2-2 | TRBV9 | CASNVAGATGELFF
- | 14 | TRBJ1-4 | TRBV5-1 | CASSQNQLNEKLFF
- | 15 | TRBJ1-5 | TRBV9 | CASSVAGKSNQPQHF
- | 14 | TRBJ1-1 | TRBV5-4 | CASSPRQVNTEAFF